The clone carrying this T cell receptor beta chain was recorded many times. V was pared by 1 base and J by 9 bases, with 5 bases of the junction left unmatched. Per the germline V gene, CDR1 is DFQATT and CDR2 is SNEGSKA (reference sequence). The CDR3 has 15 residues. The data were taken from a study of early T cells in non-severe SARS-CoV-2 infection. Study as a whole: From unsorted whole blood, bulk RNA was sequenced, and the chains remained unpaired.

Researchers attached unique molecular identifiers to individual cDNA molecules. MiXCR, run by TCRdb on the 5' RACE reads, gives a single entry per CDR3 protein. The profile covers 20,000 to 25,000 distinct CDR3 sequences, with over 4% appearing a single time and 7.8% taken by the ten largest. Input material: whole blood. The TCR sequence derives from an adult who was a healthcare worker with PCR-confirmed SARS-CoV-2 infection or an uninfected control (not recorded which). The chain carries TRBV20-1 and TRBJ1-6; 11 bases line up with TRBD1. This chain's CDR3 is CSARVEGTGGSPLHF. The CDR3 nucleotides read TGCAGTGCTAGAGTTGAGGGGACAGGGGGTTCACCCCTCCACTTT.